This TCR beta chain was sequenced in a study of T-cell memory formation after mild COVID-19. TCRdb fed the 5' RACE reads into MiXCR, producing one record per CDR3 protein. The sample gives about 340,000 distinct CDR3 sequences, around a sixth of which show up once; 20% to 25% is in the top ten. Germline trimming cut 3 bases from V and 6 bases from J; bases unmatched to any gene: 14. The germline V gene encodes CDR1 SGHRS and CDR2 YFSETQ. The CDR3 runs to 17 residues. The rearrangement links TRBV5-1 to TRBJ1-1, with TRBD1 matching over 10 bases. Sequenced: PBMCs or a T cell subset sorted from them (not recorded which). The receptor comes from a young man who had mild COVID-19 (a few samples of this study predate the infection). Cell type and time point are not known. The CDR3 nucleotides are TGCGCCAGCAGCTCGGACAGGGGGGCGCGAAAAAGGGCTGAAGCTTTCTTT. Translating gives CASSSDRGARKRAEAFF. Filled out from reference TRBV5-1 and TRBJ1-1, the complete variable domain reads KAGVTQTPRYLIKTRGQQVTLSCSPISGHRSVSWYQQTPGQGLQFLFEYFSETQRNKGNFPGRFSGRQFSNSRSEMNVSTLELGDSALYLCASSSDRGARKRAEAFFGQGTRLTVV.